The 8 T cell receptor beta chains in this list originate from one sample, sequenced in a study of T-cell reconstitution after alpha-beta-depleted transplantation in children. The TCRbeta library incorporated unique molecular identifiers. TCRdb called the PCR reads again in MiXCR, with one record for every CDR3 protein. The sample has approximately 500,000 distinct CDR3 sequences; about 10% are singletons. The material sequenced was PBMCs, taken before TCRalphabeta/CD19-depleted stem cell transplant. The receptors derive from a child aged 2 to 10 with inherited bone marrow failure, due to receive a stem cell transplant.

This clonotype was found a few times. The chain combines TRBV4-1 with TRBJ2-1; D might be TRBD1 (6 bases). Looked up from germline, CDR1 is MGHRA and CDR2 is YSYEKL. This CDR3 is built from 15 residues. V shed 4 bases and J shed 3 bases, with 13 bases lying between them. The chain's CDR3 is CASSRLRTVYNEQFF. The CDR3 DNA reads TGCGCCAGCAGCCGACTCAGGACAGTCTACAATGAGCAGTTCTTC.

This clonotype was seen at least ten times. The genes are TRBV7-9 and TRBJ2-2; D is unresolved. The germline gives CDR1 SEHNR, CDR2 FQNEAQ (reference sequence). V shed 4 bases and J shed 6 bases, with 15 bases lying between them. CDR3 length equals 15 residues. The CDR3 DNA follows: TGTGCCAGCAGCTGGCGGACCGCGAGCGCCGGGGAGCTGTTTTTT. This codes for CASSWRTASAGELFF.

This clonotype was seen at least ten times. The chain is built from TRBV5-1 and TRBJ2-7; a weak D match, TRBD1 (6 bases). The V and J ends lost 2 bases and 2 bases respectively, with 8 bases between them. CDR1 and CDR2 (germline): SGHRS, YFSETQ. This CDR3 spans 13 amino acids. The CDR3 region has the DNA TGCGCCAGCAGCTTCCGACAGGCCTACGAGCAGTACTTC. It specifies CASSFRQAYEQYF.

In its sample, this clonotype was seen many times. This chain joins TRBV4-3 and TRBJ2-5; no firm D call. Germline CDR1 LGHNA, CDR2 YSLEER. CDR3 size: 14 residues. The V end lost 3 bases, the J end lost 1 base, and 9 bases lay between the germline ends. CDR3 sequence (DNA): TGCGCCAGCAGCCAGACGCGGTTCCAAGAGACCCAGTACTTC. Translating gives CASSQTRFQETQYF.

This clonotype has a count of ten or more. This chain links TRBV25-1 with TRBJ1-2, with TRBD1 identical over 9 bases. The germline V gene encodes CDR1 MGHDK and CDR2 SYGVNS. This CDR3 region has 16 residues. Unmatched junction bases numbered 6, after V lost 0 bases and J lost 4 bases. CDR3: CASSEYGTGFFYGYTF. CDR3 DNA sequence: TGTGCCAGCAGTGAATACGGGACAGGGTTCTTCTATGGCTACACCTTC.

This clonotype was found a few times. The chain couples TRBV18 to TRBJ2-1, with D possibly TRBD2 on 5 matching bases. Germline loops: CDR1 KGHSH, CDR2 LQKENI. The CDR3 runs to 16 residues. V gave up 6 bases and J gave up 4 bases, with 19 bases separating them. This CDR3 reads CASSPGVRPGYNEQFF. The CDR3 DNA reads TGTGCCAGCTCCCCCGGGGTCCGACCGGGGTACAATGAGCAGTTCTTC.

This clonotype was detected ten times or more. This CDR3 is CASRTIAGDFNEQFF. As DNA, the CDR3 is TGTGCCAGCAGAACGATAGCGGGGGACTTCAATGAGCAGTTCTTC. The chain employs TRBV7-8 and TRBJ2-1; 9 nucleotides align to TRBD2. The V gene end was trimmed by 6 bases and the J gene end by 6 bases; junction bases not matched to a gene: 9. Germline loops: CDR1 SGHVS, CDR2 FQNEAQ. This CDR3 has 15 residues.

This clonotype was counted ten times or more. The genes are TRBV12-3 or TRBV12-4 and TRBJ2-5, with D uncertain. The CDR3 runs 14 residues. The ends were cut back, 2 bases at V and 2 bases at J, with 9 bases in the middle. In DNA, the CDR3 is TGTGCCAGCAGTTTACCGAGTGAGCAAGAGACCCAGTACTTC. It yields the protein CASSLPSEQETQYF.